This T cell receptor beta chain was found in a study of blood T cell repertoires in COVID-19. Background on the study: From the United States, Italy and Spain came samples of acute and convalescent COVID-19. The cDNA or gDNA used as material had been derived from T cells, B-cell-depleted T cells, or PBMCs.

The germline V gene has CDR1 KGHSH and CDR2 LQKENI. Trimming removed 3 bases from V and 5 bases from J; junction bases left unmatched: 3. The CDR3 has 14 amino acids. Authors' data handling: Scientists estimated how many nucleated cells there were by amplifying reference gene primers. Repertoires were generated with immunoSEQ multiplex PCR, while TCRdb's copy carries only in-frame clones and drops some. V, J and clone size reflect that table, while D and trimming were determined from the DNA. The sample has under 200,000 clones; 74% are singletons. The TCR originated in a woman of 80 years or more with acute or convalescent COVID-19. The specimen was peripheral blood. The V gene is TRBV18, the J gene TRBJ2-1, with TRBD1 matching 8 bases. The CDR3 spells CASSPQGANNEQFF. CDR3 DNA sequence: TGTGCCAGCTCACCTCAGGGGGCCAACAATGAGCAGTTCTTC.